This T cell receptor beta chain was found in a study of blood T cells in healthy people across ages. Study findings and constraints: Researchers deemed the diversity estimates from one million T cells underestimates.

Donation came from healthy Caucasian individuals in Russia who were aged roughly 6 to 95. PCR was performed a second time for about 7 to 11 cycles using a sample-barcoded 5' primer and a J-beta primer mix. Each CDR3 protein is one row after TCRdb ran MiXCR on the 5' RACE reads. The sample shows around 850,000 distinct CDR3 sequences, roughly 34% of them seen only once. This clonotype was seen a handful of times. Its antigen is still unknown. Germline V gives CDR1 MGHRA, CDR2 YSYEKL. Between the trimmed V and J ends, which lost 0 bases and 4 bases, there was a span of 13 bases. The CDR3 has 16 residues.

The sequence was obtained from a man aged 18 to 30 in good health. The source material was blood. The chain recombines TRBV4-1 with TRBJ1-3, with no clear D. CDR3 amino acids: CASSQDFGSLGNTIYF. In nucleotides, the CDR3 is TGCGCCAGCAGCCAAGATTTTGGCAGCCTAGGAAACACCATATATTTT.